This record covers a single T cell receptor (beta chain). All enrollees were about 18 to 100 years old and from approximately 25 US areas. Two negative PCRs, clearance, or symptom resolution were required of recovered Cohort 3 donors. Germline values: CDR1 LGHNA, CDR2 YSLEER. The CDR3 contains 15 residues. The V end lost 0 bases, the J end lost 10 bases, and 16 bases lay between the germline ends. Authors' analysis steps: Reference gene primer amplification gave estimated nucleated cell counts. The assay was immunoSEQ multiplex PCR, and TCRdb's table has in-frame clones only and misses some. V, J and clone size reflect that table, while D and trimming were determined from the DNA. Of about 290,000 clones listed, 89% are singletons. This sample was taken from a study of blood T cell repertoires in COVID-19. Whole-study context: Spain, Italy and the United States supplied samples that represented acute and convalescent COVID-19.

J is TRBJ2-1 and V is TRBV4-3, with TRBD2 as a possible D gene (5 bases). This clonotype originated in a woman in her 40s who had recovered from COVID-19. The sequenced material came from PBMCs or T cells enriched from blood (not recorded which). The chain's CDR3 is CASSQDGRKTEEQFF. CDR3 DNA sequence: TGCGCCAGCAGCCAAGATGGGAGAAAGACGGAGGAGCAGTTCTTC.